Shown below are 15 T cell receptor beta chains from a single sample sequenced in a study of T cells in localized non-small cell lung cancer. Assay used: immunoSEQ multiplex PCR; TCRdb lists only in-frame clones, some missing. The sample shows about 28,000 clones, roughly four fifths of them seen only once. The starting material was peripheral blood mononuclear cells, obtained before any cancer treatment. These TCRs come from a man aged 40-75 years with stage III lung adenocarcinoma.

The CDR3 reads CASRIRDTYEQYV. The CDR3 coding sequence is TGTGCCAGCAGGATCCGGGACACCTACGAGCAGTACGTC. The chain is built from TRBV2 and TRBJ2-7, with D perhaps TRBD1 (6 bases). CDR1 SNHLY and CDR2 FYNNEI come from the germline V gene. V was cut by 6 bases and J by 2 bases, with 11 bases left in between. This CDR3 spans 13 amino acids.

The chain recombines TRBV9 with TRBJ1-1; TRBD1 might be the D (5 bases). The CDR3 runs 14 residues. The germline CDR1 and CDR2 sequences are SGDLS and YYNGEE. V lost 0 bases, J lost 5 bases, and 11 bases lay in between. The CDR3 reads CASSVGGAGTEAFF. The CDR3 bases are TGTGCCAGCAGCGTAGGCGGGGCAGGGACTGAAGCTTTCTTT.

The V and J genes are TRBV30 and TRBJ1-6; possible D gene TRBD1, 5 bases. Germline V gene lookup returns CDR1 GTSNPN and CDR2 SVGIG (reference sequence). V was cut by 3 bases and J by 10 bases, with 19 bases left in between. The CDR3 runs 15 residues. The CDR3 bases are TGTGCCTGGAGATTAGGGGACGGCGGAGGATCACCCCTCCACTTT. This codes for CAWRLGDGGGSPLHF.

The chain is built from TRBV6-5 and TRBJ2-3; no reliable D call. Trimming shortened V by 5 bases and J by 0 bases, and 9 bases separated the two germline ends. In germline, CDR1 is MNHEY, CDR2 SVGAGI. The CDR3 has 14 residues. Written as DNA, the CDR3 is TGTGCCAGCAGTCCGGGTTATAGCACAGATACGCAGTATTTT. Protein product: CASSPGYSTDTQYF.

The J gene is TRBJ2-6, the V gene TRBV19, with D possibly TRBD2 on 5 matching bases. The V and J ends lost 3 bases and 0 bases respectively, with 12 bases between them. The CDR3 is 17 residues long. Germline V gives CDR1 LNHDA, CDR2 SQIVND (reference sequence). CDR3 DNA sequence: TGTGCCAGTAGTATGCCTCTGGGAGACTCTGGGGCCAACGTCCTGACTTTC. It specifies CASSMPLGDSGANVLTF. Complete variable domain (other parts from reference TRBV19 and TRBJ2-6): DGGITQSPKYLFRKEGQNVTLSCEQNLNHDAMYWYRQDPGQGLRLIYYSQIVNDFQKGDIAEGYSVSREKKESFPLTVTSAQKNPTAFYLCASSMPLGDSGANVLTFGAGSRLTVL.

The rearrangement joins TRBV19 to TRBJ1-2, with D uncertain. The CDR3 covers 13 residues. Trimming shortened V by 6 bases and J by 6 bases, and 14 bases separated the two germline ends. Germline V gives CDR1 LNHDA, CDR2 SQIVND (reference sequence). CDR3 coding DNA: TGTGCCAGTAGCTACGGGCCCCTGAATGGCTACACCTTC. This codes for CASSYGPLNGYTF.

This sequence joins TRBV19 and TRBJ2-3, with a tentative D call TRBD1 (5 bases). CDR1 and CDR2 from the germline V gene are LNHDA and SQIVND (reference sequence). The CDR3 loop spans 13 amino acids. Trimming took off 1 base at V and 9 bases at J, with 11 bases between the two ends. The chain's CDR3 is CASSIGLQGTQYF. The CDR3, as DNA: TGTGCCAGTAGTATAGGTCTTCAGGGCACGCAGTATTTT.

Here the CDR3 reads CASSSPLGQGQTQYF. The CDR3 DNA reads TGTGCCAGCAGCTCCCCACTGGGACAGGGCCAGACCCAGTACTTC. This chain uses TRBV5-5 with TRBJ2-5; 9 bases map to TRBD1. Trimming took 3 bases from V and 6 from J; bases not matched to a gene: 9. CDR1 is SGHKS, CDR2 YYEKEE, per germline (reference sequence). The CDR3 sequence is 15 residues long.

This clone was counted once. This chain joins TRBV5-4 and TRBJ1-1; D is uncertain. The CDR3 is made up of 13 amino acids. The V gene lost 1 base and the J gene lost 4 bases, with 8 bases spanning the gap. Looked up from germline, CDR1 is SGHNT and CDR2 is YYREEE (reference sequence). The chain's CDR3 is CASSLSWSTEAFF. CDR3 DNA sequence: TGTGCCAGCAGCTTGAGTTGGAGCACTGAAGCTTTCTTT.

The rearrangement joins TRBV7-8 to TRBJ1-1; D gene ambiguous. V was cut by 7 bases and J by 1 base, with 13 bases left in between. The CDR3 has 14 amino acids. Germline V gene sequence: CDR1 SGHVS, CDR2 FQNEAQ. This CDR3 is CASTERRTNTEAFF. As DNA, the CDR3 is TGTGCCAGCACCGAACGGAGGACGAACACTGAAGCTTTCTTT.

CDR3 amino acids: CASSDRPNPLHF. The CDR3 coding sequence is TGTGCCAGCAGTGACCGACCTAACCCCCTCCACTTT. This rearrangement joins TRBV2 to TRBJ1-6; no definite D call. CDR1 and CDR2 from the germline V gene are SNHLY and FYNNEI. This CDR3 has 12 residues. V was trimmed by 3 bases and J by 13 bases, leaving 10 bases between them.

The rearrangement uses TRBV2 and TRBJ2-5; unclear D gene. CDR3 size: 15 residues. Trimming stripped 0 bases from V and 5 bases from J, with 13 bases between. From germline, CDR1 is SNHLY and CDR2 FYNNEI. The CDR3 reads CASSEARARRETQYF. DNA of the CDR3: TGTGCCAGCAGTGAAGCTAGGGCTAGACGGGAGACCCAGTACTTC.

The CDR3 sequence: CASSYGRTYEQYF. Here the CDR3 DNA reads TGTGCCAGCAGTTATGGCAGAACCTACGAGCAGTACTTC. V is TRBV6-5 and J is TRBJ2-7; D is ambiguous. The CDR3 runs to 13 residues. With 3 bases removed from V and 2 bases from J, the gap between germline ends came to 8 bases. The germline CDR1 and CDR2 sequences are MNHEY and SVGAGI.

The V call is TRBV19, the J call TRBJ2-1, with D possibly being TRBD1 (6 bases). Germline V lookup: CDR1 LNHDA, CDR2 SQIVND (reference sequence). This CDR3 is 13 amino acids long. Deletions cut 1 base from V and 9 bases from J, with 10 bases between. CDR3: CASSIAGVGEQFF. The CDR3 region has the DNA TGTGCCAGTAGTATAGCAGGGGTGGGTGAGCAGTTCTTC.

This clone has just one count. The V call is TRBV2, the J call TRBJ2-5; no clear D. Germline CDR1 SNHLY, CDR2 FYNNEI. Trimming left V 6 bases short and J 11 bases short, with 10 bases between. There are 10 residues in the CDR3. The CDR3 DNA is TGTGCCAGCAGGGCCAAAGTGCAGTACTTC. It yields the protein CASRAKVQYF.